This TCR beta chain came from a study of blood T cell repertoires in COVID-19 (dated by TCRdb to between 2020 and 2021). For the wider study: Collaborator samples came from the United States, Italy and Spain and covered acute and convalescent phases of COVID-19. The material from the prospective study consisted of cDNA or gDNA derived from T cells, B-cell-depleted T cells, or PBMCs. Deeply sampled blood TCRbeta repertoires from subjects exposed to, actively infected with, or recovered from COVID-19 were included in the dataset. The repertoires were released in a freely available public database intended as a resource for research on the immune response to SARS-CoV-2. The samples were drawn from the first 160 participants of the ongoing ImmuneRACE study and from some 1,300 subjects provided by 6 global collaborators. The sample metadata nearly always contained a de-identified subject ID, COVID-19 status, age in years and sex. HLA class I and class II types, where available, came from metadata supplied by the sample provider rather than from assay-based typing.

In regard to this clone: It lacks a known antigen. Per-base qualities were not stored, and no clone one base away is much larger.

The V end loses 4 bases and the J end loses 3 bases, and a stretch of 12 bases separates them. The CDR3, from cysteine to phenylalanine, totals 15 residues. Of the read, only the CDR3 DNA is kept; its 45 bases are in frame from base 1. CDR1 and CDR2 (LNHDA, SQIVND) derive from the germline V gene (reference sequence). The immunoSEQ Assay, a bias-controlled multiplex PCR, was used to amplify TCRbeta CDR3 regions from genomic DNA. Processing in the source paper ran as follows. Nucleated cell counts per sample were estimated from amplification of reference gene primers within the assay. To quantify the absolute abundance of each unique TCRbeta CDR3 rearrangement, sequence reads were collapsed and filtered. For each sample, productive Simpson clonality was calculated as the square root of Simpson's diversity index across productive rearrangements. This immuneACCESS table, as held by TCRdb, lists in-frame sequences with V and J called but not all clones. Of the missing ones, under half trace to an unresolved V gene in checked studies; the others have no known cause. V, J and clone size are those of that table, while D and trimming were read from the DNA. Counted in this sample were roughly 180,000 clones; 85% of them appeared once. Roughly 8.2% of the sample rests with the top ten.

Each collaborating institution followed its own protocols to collect whole blood in K2EDTA tubes. For TCRbeta analysis, collaborators shipped samples as frozen whole blood, isolated PBMCs, or DNA extracted from either of those sample types. Summary of the overall study and its limitations: How much clinical and demographic metadata was included differed by source and by participant, and the metadata was provided uncurated.

The sequence joins TRBV19 to TRBJ1-4, with no confidently assigned D gene. The sequence came from an older woman with acute or convalescent COVID-19. Sequencing used peripheral blood. The base sequence is TGTGCCAGTAGTACCCGGACGGGATCTAATGAAAAACTGTTTTTT. Its protein is CASSTRTGSNEKLFF.